The next 25 T cell receptor beta chains were all read from a single sample in a study of liver allograft versus peripheral blood T cells (dated by TCRdb to 2018 to 2020). For the wider study: T cell receptor repertoires present within transplanted livers were compared with repertoires in the peripheral blood of liver transplant recipients.

The instrument was an Illumina MiSeq. The public sequencing data were trimmed at Q25 with fastp and processed into clonotypes with MiXCR by TCRdb, which kept only in-frame beta chains. When rows share a CDR3 protein, they turn into one entry using the most common DNA and genes. In all, the sample holds approximately 1,200 distinct CDR3 sequences, and under 15% of those were seen once. The top ten constitute around 19% of the sample. Receptors originate from a human patient who had a liver transplant. Some T cells may have been brought in with the graft after a transplant.

Relative to its sample, this clonotype is medium-sized. The chain combines TRBV30 with TRBJ1-5; D is unclear. Germline V gene lookup returns CDR1 GTSNPN and CDR2 SVGIG (reference sequence). The V end was cut by 0 bases, the J end by 0 bases, with 9 bases between. The CDR3 extends over 15 amino acids. The DNA of the CDR3 is TGTGCCTGGAGTGTAGGAGGGAATAGCAATCAGCCCCAGCATTTT. Translated: CAWSVGGNSNQPQHF. Based on the CDR3 plus reference TRBV30 and TRBJ1-5, the full variable domain is SQTIHQWPATLVQPVGSPLSLECTVEGTSNPNLYWYRQAAGRGLQLLFYSVGIGQISSEVPQNLSASRPQDRQFILSSKKLLLSDSGFYLCAWSVGGNSNQPQHFGDGTRLSIL.

V and J are TRBV2 and TRBJ1-5; 8 positions agree with TRBD1. In germline, CDR1 is SNHLY, CDR2 FYNNEI. The CDR3 runs 16 residues. V was clipped by 5 bases and J by 3 bases; unmatched bases: 9. CDR3 coding DNA: TGTGCCAGCAGTCGACAGGGGAGTCATAACAATCAGCCCCAGCATTTT. It specifies CASSRQGSHNNQPQHF.

Sample share makes this clonotype medium-sized. The chain joins TRBV28 to TRBJ2-7; 8 nucleotides match TRBD2. Germline-derived CDR1 and CDR2 are MDHEN and SYDVKM. The CDR3 is 17 residues long. With V trimmed by 4 bases and J by 4 bases, 15 bases remained unmatched. CDR3 DNA: TGTGCCAGCAGTTCCTACCCGGGACTAGGGAGGACGTACGAGCAGTACTTC. Translating gives CASSSYPGLGRTYEQYF. The whole variable domain, remainder taken from reference TRBV28 and TRBJ2-7, is DVKVTQSSRYLVKRTGEKVFLECVQDMDHENMFWYRQDPGLGLRLIYFSYDVKMKEKGDIPEGYSVSREKKERFSLILESASTNQTSMYLCASSSYPGLGRTYEQYFGPGTRLTVT.

By share of the sample, this clonotype is large. The V call is TRBV10-3, the J call TRBJ1-6; no reliable D call. With 0 bases removed from V and 9 bases from J, the gap between germline ends came to 12 bases. The CDR3 is made up of 15 amino acids. Germline V CDR1 and CDR2: ENHRY, SYGVKD. The CDR3 is CAISESGILSSPLHF. In DNA form, the CDR3 reads TGTGCCATCAGTGAGTCTGGGATCCTAAGTTCACCCCTCCACTTT.

Relative to its sample, this clonotype is medium-sized. The chain has TRBV18 and TRBJ2-7, with TRBD2 matching 10 bases. The CDR3 runs 14 residues. Trimming cost V 3 bases and J 4 bases; bases outside gene matches: 3. Germline CDR1 reads KGHSH; CDR2 reads LQKENI. The CDR3 DNA is TGTGCCAGCTCACCGGGACTAGCGAGGTACGAGCAGTACTTC. Translating gives CASSPGLARYEQYF.

This clonotype ranks as large. The gene calls are TRBV10-3 and TRBJ1-2; 9 bases map to TRBD1. V lost 3 bases and J lost 8; bases outside the gene matches: 10. The CDR3 totals 15 residues. The germline CDR1 and CDR2 sequences are ENHRY and SYGVKD. The CDR3 DNA is TGTGCCATCAGTGACAATGACAGGGGGTTGGGGGGCTACACCTTC. This encodes CAISDNDRGLGGYTF.

This clonotype is large by share. The gene calls are TRBV6-1 and TRBJ1-5; D might be TRBD1 (6 bases). The V and J ends lost 8 bases and 3 bases respectively, with 11 bases between them. Germline assignment: CDR1 MNHNS and CDR2 SASEGT. The CDR3 has 13 amino acids. CDR3 loop: CASFGQFNQPQHF. Written as DNA, the CDR3 is TGTGCCAGCTTTGGACAGTTCAATCAGCCCCAGCATTTT.

This clonotype is labeled medium-sized. The rearrangement links TRBV19 to TRBJ2-7; D is undetermined. CDR1 and CDR2 from the germline V gene are LNHDA and SQIVND (reference sequence). The ends were cut back, 4 bases at V and 6 bases at J, with 13 bases in the middle. The CDR3 contains 13 residues. CDR3 coding DNA: TGTGCCAGTAGTAGTAGTGTGGTGACCGAGCAGTACTTC. It encodes CASSSSVVTEQYF. The full variable domain, rest sourced from reference TRBV19 and TRBJ2-7, is DGGITQSPKYLFRKEGQNVTLSCEQNLNHDAMYWYRQDPGQGLRLIYYSQIVNDFQKGDIAEGYSVSREKKESFPLTVTSAQKNPTAFYLCASSSSVVTEQYFGPGTRLTVT.

By sample share, this clonotype is medium-sized. The CDR3 sequence: CASSISARVAGELFF. The CDR3 DNA is TGTGCCAGTAGTATTTCAGCGAGAGTGGCCGGGGAGCTGTTTTTT. V and J are TRBV19 and TRBJ2-2; D gene unclear. CDR3 length: 15 amino acids. V was shortened by 3 bases and J by 6 bases, with 14 bases between the two germline ends. Germline CDR1 and CDR2: LNHDA and SQIVND (reference sequence). Full variable domain (rest looked up from reference TRBV19 and TRBJ2-2): DGGITQSPKYLFRKEGQNVTLSCEQNLNHDAMYWYRQDPGQGLRLIYYSQIVNDFQKGDIAEGYSVSREKKESFPLTVTSAQKNPTAFYLCASSISARVAGELFFGEGSRLTVL.

By sample fraction, this clonotype is medium-sized (0.01 to 0.1%). V gene TRBV6-5 combines with J gene TRBJ2-7; possibly TRBD2 for D (5 bases). Looked up from germline, CDR1 is MNHEY and CDR2 is SVGAGI. This CDR3 is 16 amino acids long. Trimming took off 0 bases at V and 3 bases at J, with 15 bases between the two ends. CDR3 residues: CASSYSFRTDHYEQYF. CDR3 coding DNA: TGTGCCAGCAGTTACTCTTTCAGGACTGATCACTACGAGCAGTACTTC.

This clonotype counts as medium-sized. The chain couples TRBV7-2 to TRBJ1-1, with 8 bases aligning to TRBD1. Germline V CDR1 and CDR2: SGHTA, FQGNSA. V shed 6 bases and J 1 base; nucleotides not matched to a gene: 4. The CDR3 consists of 14 residues. The CDR3 region has the DNA TGTGCCAGCAGTTTCGGACAGGGGAACACTGAAGCTTTCTTT. Translation: CASSFGQGNTEAFF.

This clonotype is medium-sized by share. The chain links TRBV28 to TRBJ1-2; D ambiguous. Per germline, CDR1 MDHEN and CDR2 SYDVKM. Trimming cost V 3 bases and J 4 bases, with 9 bases left between them. This CDR3 comprises 13 residues. CDR3 amino acids: CASSLAVIYGYTF. DNA of the CDR3: TGTGCCAGCAGTTTGGCAGTGATCTATGGCTACACCTTC.

The chain links TRBV6-6 to TRBJ2-7, with 7 bases fitting TRBD1. Per the germline V gene, CDR1 is MNHNY and CDR2 is SVGAGI (reference sequence). The CDR3 runs 11 residues. With 10 bases clipped from V and 4 bases from J, the junction kept 4 bases outside the gene matches. CDR3 residues: CATGQKYEQYF. In nucleotides, the CDR3 is TGTGCCACGGGACAGAAGTACGAGCAGTACTTC.

As concerns this clonotype: A far larger clone lies a single base away; this is likely a read error. This chain connects TRBV7-9 to TRBJ1-4, with TRBD1 identical over 9 bases. Germline CDR1 is SEHNR and CDR2 is FQNEAQ (reference sequence). This CDR3 has 16 residues. Trimming cost V 3 bases and J 6 bases; bases outside gene matches: 8. DNA of the CDR3: TGTGCCAGCAGCTTTTTTAAGGGACAGGGTGATGAAAAACTGTTTTTT. Its translation: CASSFFKGQGDEKLFF. The full variable domain, with the rest looked up from reference TRBV7-9 and TRBJ1-4, is DTGVSQNPRHKITKRGQNVTFRCDPISEHNRLYWYRQTLGQGPEFLTYFQNEAQLEKSRLLSDRFSAERPKGSFSTLEIQRTEQGDSAMYLCASSFFKGQGDEKLFFGSGTQLSVL.

In its sample, this clonotype is medium-sized. This rearrangement joins TRBV12-3 or TRBV12-4 to TRBJ1-5, with a tentative D call TRBD1 (6 bases). CDR3 size: 15 residues. V shed 5 bases and J shed 7 bases, with 18 bases lying between them. The CDR3 DNA is TGTGCCAGCAGTCGTACAGGGTCGGAGAGACAGCCCCAGCATTTT. Encoded protein: CASSRTGSERQPQHF.

This clonotype is categorized as medium-sized. V and J are TRBV20-1 and TRBJ2-7; 10 nucleotides align to TRBD2. Germline V CDR1 and CDR2: DFQATT, SNEGSKA (reference sequence). The ends lost 4 bases at V and 7 bases at J; junction bases unmatched: 10. This CDR3 contains 14 residues. The CDR3 loop reads CSATVSSGSGEQYF. The CDR3 DNA reads as TGCAGTGCTACTGTCTCTAGCGGGAGTGGGGAGCAGTACTTC.

Points on this clonotype: It may be a read error: a sequence one base away is much more abundant. In this CDR3 the conserved last residue, phenylalanine or tryptophan, is missing, so a read error is likely. The genes are TRBV27 and TRBJ1-1, with 9 bases that match TRBD1. Per germline, CDR1 MNHEY and CDR2 SMNVEV (reference sequence). The CDR3 consists of 17 residues. V lost 4 bases, J lost 4 bases, and 13 bases stayed unmatched. The CDR3 sequence: CASSSRGGQGIGTEAFS. The CDR3 bases are TGTGCCAGCAGTTCCAGGGGGGGACAGGGAATCGGCACTGAAGCTTTCTCT.

Within the sample, this clonotype is medium-sized (0.01 to 0.1%). J is TRBJ2-7 and V is TRBV28; 9 nucleotides line up with TRBD1. The V segment lost 2 bases and the J segment 6 bases; nucleotides outside the gene matches: 8. This CDR3 has 15 amino acids. Germline CDR1 MDHEN, CDR2 SYDVKM. The CDR3 DNA reads TGTGCCAGCAGTTTAGGGGGACAGGGTTCGCGCGAGCAGTACTTC. Protein sequence: CASSLGGQGSREQYF. Filled out from reference TRBV28 and TRBJ2-7, the complete variable domain reads DVKVTQSSRYLVKRTGEKVFLECVQDMDHENMFWYRQDPGLGLRLIYFSYDVKMKEKGDIPEGYSVSREKKERFSLILESASTNQTSMYLCASSLGGQGSREQYFGPGTRLTVT.

This sequence joins TRBV18 and TRBJ1-3, with 7 bases matching TRBD1. The V and J ends lost 6 bases and 7 bases, in that order; junction bases with no gene match: 15. The CDR3 covers 16 residues. Germline values: CDR1 KGHSH, CDR2 LQKENI. The DNA of the CDR3 is TGTGCCAGCTCCCAGGGACAGATTAACTTCTGGAACACCATATATTTT. Translated: CASSQGQINFWNTIYF.

This clonotype was found a few times. The chain joins TRBV30 to TRBJ1-1, with a weak D call TRBD1 (6 bases). The CDR3 has 16 residues. V lost 1 base, J lost 4 bases, and 19 bases lay in between. Germline assignment: CDR1 GTSNPN and CDR2 SVGIG (reference sequence). Here the CDR3 DNA reads TGTGCCTGGAGTGCAGCGGGCCGGGGGGCGGTCACTGAAGCTTTCTTT. Its translation: CAWSAAGRGAVTEAFF.

This clonotype is judged large. The genes are TRBV19 and TRBJ1-5; D not resolved. The V end was cut by 5 bases, the J end by 2 bases, with 13 bases between. The germline V gene has CDR1 LNHDA and CDR2 SQIVND (reference sequence). This CDR3 is 15 amino acids long. The CDR3 nucleotides read TGTGCCAGTAGTCAGGACCATGCGGGCAATCAGCCCCAGCATTTT. Its protein is CASSQDHAGNQPQHF.

This clonotype was recorded once. A read error is likely here: a far larger clone is one base away. This chain links TRBV6-1 with TRBJ2-1; maybe TRBD1 (5 bases). The CDR3 sequence is 15 residues long. Germline lookup yields CDR1 MNHNS and CDR2 SASEGT. The CDR3 DNA sequence: TGTGCCAGCAGTTCCGGAGACAGCTCCTACAATGGGCAGTTCTTC. It specifies CASSSGDSSYNGQFF.

The rearrangement joins TRBV19 to TRBJ2-7; TRBD2 matches 8 bases. The CDR3 contains 15 residues. V dropped 4 bases and J dropped 2; count of bases not matched to a gene: 7. Germline-derived CDR1 and CDR2 are LNHDA and SQIVND (reference sequence). The DNA for the CDR3 is TGTGCCAGTAGTACGCGCCGGGGGGGGGCCTACGAGCAGTACTTC. Its translation is CASSTRRGGAYEQYF.

In this sample, this clonotype is medium-sized. The chain is built from TRBV7-9 and TRBJ2-1, with D maybe TRBD2 (6 bases). The CDR3 contains 17 residues. Germline V gene data show CDR1 as SEHNR and CDR2 as FQNEAQ (reference sequence). V was cut by 3 bases and J by 4 bases, with 19 bases left in between. The chain's CDR3 is CASSLRRRETLYNEQFF. The CDR3 coding sequence is TGTGCCAGCAGCTTGCGGCGACGGGAGACGTTATACAATGAGCAGTTCTTC.

This clonotype ranks as large. This chain joins TRBV28 and TRBJ1-5, with D perhaps matching TRBD1 (6 bases). V lost 3 bases and J 4 bases, leaving 10 bases between the germline ends. The CDR3 sequence is 14 residues long. Germline loops: CDR1 MDHEN, CDR2 SYDVKM. The CDR3 DNA sequence: TGTGCCAGCAGTTTGAGGGGGGCAAATCAGCCCCAGCATTTT. It translates to CASSLRGANQPQHF.